These 28 T cell receptor beta chains originate from one sample sequenced in a study of blood T cell repertoires in COVID-19. Repertoires were generated with immunoSEQ multiplex PCR, while TCRdb's copy carries only in-frame clones and drops some. The table includes under 150,000 clones, about 87% detected once. Material for sequencing was peripheral blood. The receptor source for this set is a woman in her 40s with acute or convalescent COVID-19.

This chain uses TRBV13 with TRBJ2-5; 9 nucleotides align to TRBD1. With 4 bases clipped from V and 4 bases from J, the junction kept 4 bases outside the gene matches. CDR1 and CDR2 (germline): PRHDT, FYEKMQ (reference sequence). This CDR3 has 14 residues. CDR3 protein: CASSSQGAGETQYF. CDR3 bases: TGTGCCAGCAGCTCACAGGGGGCGGGAGAGACCCAGTACTTC. Variable domain in full (rest from reference TRBV13 and TRBJ2-5): AAGVIQSPRHLIKEKRETATLKCYPIPRHDTVYWYQQGPGQDPQFLISFYEKMQSDKGSIPDRFSAQQFSDYHSELNMSSLELGDSALYFCASSSQGAGETQYFGPGTRLLVL.

This clone was seen a handful of times. The chain joins TRBV23-1 to TRBJ1-5; 8 bases are a match to TRBD1. TRBV23-1 is recorded as an ORF, its role being uncertain. The trim removed 0 bases at V and 3 bases at J, leaving 10 bases unmatched. CDR3 length: 18 residues. CDR3 sequence: CASSQSFGTGEYNQPQHF. The CDR3 DNA reads TGCGCCAGCAGTCAATCATTCGGGACAGGAGAATACAATCAGCCCCAGCATTTT.

The V call is TRBV20-1, the J call TRBJ1-5; no reliable D call. The CDR3 is 11 residues long. Germline CDR1 DFQATT, CDR2 SNEGSKA (reference sequence). The V end was cut by 7 bases, the J end by 4 bases, with 8 bases between. In DNA form, the CDR3 reads TGCAGTGTCTTCTATAATCAGCCCCAGCATTTT. This encodes CSVFYNQPQHF.

The chain links TRBV18 to TRBJ2-7; D not certain. The V gene lost 0 bases and the J gene lost 3 bases, with 6 bases spanning the gap. Germline V gene lookup returns CDR1 KGHSH and CDR2 LQKENI. The CDR3 has 13 residues. CDR3 nucleotides: TGTGCCAGCTCACCACCGGGCTACTACGAGCAGTACTTC. Translation gives CASSPPGYYEQYF.

The chain combines TRBV7-2 with TRBJ1-1, with 7 bases lining up with TRBD1. CDR3 length: 13 amino acids. Per the germline V gene, CDR1 is SGHTA and CDR2 is FQGNSA. The V and J ends lost 4 bases and 7 bases, in that order; junction bases with no gene match: 6. This CDR3 reads CASSSHRGIEAFF. In DNA, the CDR3 is TGTGCCAGCAGCTCCCACAGGGGTATTGAAGCTTTCTTT.

This chain links TRBV6-1 with TRBJ1-5; unclear D gene. Trimming cost V 3 bases and J 7 bases, with 16 bases left between them. CDR1 and CDR2 (germline): MNHNS, SASEGT. The CDR3 extends over 15 amino acids. The CDR3 reads CASSDSPNTEQPQHF. The CDR3 DNA sequence: TGTGCCAGCAGTGATAGCCCGAACACTGAACAGCCCCAGCATTTT.

The CDR3 loop reads CASSSGQVHRGYTF. Here the CDR3 DNA reads TGTGCCAGCAGTAGCGGACAGGTCCACAGAGGCTACACCTTC. The rearrangement joins TRBV7-9 to TRBJ1-2, with TRBD1 matching 7 bases. Germline V CDR1 and CDR2: SEHNR, FQNEAQ (reference sequence). J gave up 8 bases and V 6 bases, and 12 bases lay outside the gene matches. CDR3 length: 14 residues.

The rearrangement uses TRBV21-1 and TRBJ2-1; the table's D gene call, TRBD1, was not cross checked with the DNA. TRBV21-1 is a pseudogene. The CDR3 extends over 12 amino acids. CDR3: CASSKVTAEQFF. CDR3 DNA sequence: TGTGCCAGCAGCAAAGTTACAGCTGAGCAGTTCTTC.

The CDR3 nucleotides read TGTGCCAGCGCCCCTGGCCCAAACTATGGCTACACCTTC. Encoded protein: CASAPGPNYGYTF. The V call is TRBV5-6, the J call TRBJ1-2, with D hard to call. The V and J ends lost 7 bases and 2 bases respectively, with 12 bases between them. Germline V gives CDR1 SGHDT, CDR2 YYEEEE. This CDR3 is built from 13 residues.

The chain joins TRBV5-1 to TRBJ1-5; 10 bases agree with TRBD1. V dropped 4 bases and J dropped 4; count of bases not matched to a gene: 17. Germline CDR1 and CDR2: SGHRS and YFSETQ. This CDR3 has 19 amino acids. In DNA form, the CDR3 reads TGCGCCAGCAGCCCCCGACCTGGGACAGGGGACGTCAGGAATCAGCCCCAGCATTTT. Translating it yields CASSPRPGTGDVRNQPQHF.

The V gene is TRBV6-6, the J gene TRBJ1-1; no definite D call. The CDR3 loop spans 14 amino acids. V gave up 2 bases and J gave up 1 base, with 8 bases separating them. Looked up from germline, CDR1 is MNHNY and CDR2 is SVGAGI (reference sequence). DNA for the CDR3: TGTGCCAGCAGTTACATGGAGGAGAACACTGAAGCTTTCTTT. It yields the protein CASSYMEENTEAFF.

This clone was observed once. The DNA of the CDR3 is TGTGCCTACGCCAAGGGAATTACTAGCTCTGGGGCCAACGTCCTGACTTTC. Amino acid sequence: CAYAKGITSSGANVLTF. This sequence joins TRBV30 and TRBJ2-6, with D perhaps matching TRBD2 (5 bases). CDR1 GTSNPN and CDR2 SVGIG come from the germline V gene (reference sequence). V lost 7 bases and J 0 bases, leaving 19 bases between the germline ends. The CDR3 length is 17 residues.

This rearrangement joins TRBV7-8 to TRBJ2-5; 8 positions agree with TRBD2. The CDR3 has 15 amino acids. V lost 0 bases, J lost 4 bases, and 4 bases stayed unmatched. Germline CDR1 reads SGHVS; CDR2 reads FQNEAQ. The DNA for the CDR3 is TGTGCCAGCAGCTTAGCGTCTCTAGCGGGAGAGACCCAGTACTTC. It translates to CASSLASLAGETQYF. Full variable domain (missing parts from reference TRBV7-8 and TRBJ2-5): GAGVSQSPRYKVAKRGQDVALRCDPISGHVSLFWYQQALGQGPEFLTYFQNEAQLDKSGLPSDRFFAERPEGSVSTLKIQRTQQEDSAVYLCASSLASLAGETQYFGPGTRLLVL.

The chain employs TRBV4-3 and TRBJ1-3, with TRBD1 matching over 9 bases. V was clipped by 3 bases and J by 1 base; unmatched bases: 1. The CDR3 extends over 15 amino acids. CDR1 is LGHNA and CDR2 is YSLEER in the germline V gene. The CDR3 spells CASSQGTGSGNTIYF. CDR3 DNA: TGCGCCAGCAGCCAGGGGACAGGGTCTGGAAACACCATATATTTT.

This rearrangement joins TRBV11-2 to TRBJ2-7, with 7 bases aligning to TRBD2. Germline V lookup: CDR1 SGHAT, CDR2 FQNNGV. The J segment lost 4 bases and the V segment lost 1 base, leaving 10 bases of the junction unmatched. The CDR3 runs 16 residues. The CDR3 protein is CASSLGGQRGVYEQYF. The CDR3 nucleotides are TGTGCCAGCAGCTTAGGAGGCCAACGGGGGGTTTACGAGCAGTACTTC.

This clone was picked up one time. The chain is built from TRBV5-5 and TRBJ1-5; 10 bases line up with TRBD1. Germline V gene data show CDR1 as SGHKS and CDR2 as YYEKEE (reference sequence). This CDR3 comprises 17 residues. With V trimmed by 4 bases and J by 0 bases, 7 bases remained unmatched. DNA of the CDR3: TGTGCCAGCAGCGAGGACAGGGGGAGTAGTAGCAATCAGCCCCAGCATTTT. Its protein is CASSEDRGSSSNQPQHF.

This chain uses TRBV2 with TRBJ1-5; TRBD1 might be the D (6 bases). Germline values: CDR1 SNHLY, CDR2 FYNNEI. The CDR3 loop spans 13 amino acids. V lost 8 bases and J 2 bases, leaving 10 bases between the germline ends. The CDR3, as DNA: TGTGCCAGCCAGACAGGCCGCAATCAGCCCCAGCATTTT. It is translated as CASQTGRNQPQHF.

The genes are TRBV7-9 and TRBJ1-4; D gene uncertain. The CDR3 length is 16 residues. Germline V gives CDR1 SEHNR, CDR2 FQNEAQ (reference sequence). Trimming removed 1 base from V and 6 bases from J, with 15 bases in between. The DNA of the CDR3 is TGTGCCAGCAGCTTAGGAGGGTTCGGGTCTGATGAAAAACTGTTTTTT. Amino acid sequence: CASSLGGFGSDEKLFF. Full variable domain (missing parts from reference TRBV7-9 and TRBJ1-4): DTGVSQNPRHKITKRGQNVTFRCDPISEHNRLYWYRQTLGQGPEFLTYFQNEAQLEKSRLLSDRFSAERPKGSFSTLEIQRTEQGDSAMYLCASSLGGFGSDEKLFFGSGTQLSVL.

J is TRBJ1-2 and V is TRBV5-5; maybe TRBD1 (6 bases). Trimming shortened V by 2 bases and J by 5 bases, and 13 bases separated the two germline ends. Germline CDR1 reads SGHKS; CDR2 reads YYEKEE (reference sequence). The CDR3 is made up of 14 amino acids. For the CDR3, the DNA is TGTGCCAGCAGCTTAGGACAGCCCTGGTATGGCTACACCTTC. It specifies CASSLGQPWYGYTF.

The chain employs TRBV30 and TRBJ2-2; 10 nucleotides align to TRBD2. CDR3 length: 15 amino acids. V gave up 2 bases and J gave up 3 bases; unmatched junction bases: 3. Germline CDR1 and CDR2: GTSNPN and SVGIG (reference sequence). DNA for the CDR3: TGTGCCTGGAGTCTAGCGGGAGACTACACCGGGGAGCTGTTTTTT. The encoded protein is CAWSLAGDYTGELFF.

The V call is TRBV18, the J call TRBJ1-4, with D uncertain. V was shortened by 0 bases and J by 0 bases, with 8 bases between the two germline ends. The CDR3 totals 16 residues. Germline V gives CDR1 KGHSH, CDR2 LQKENI. The DNA of the CDR3 is TGTGCCAGCTCACCACCCAGCGGGGCAACTAATGAAAAACTGTTTTTT. Its protein product is CASSPPSGATNEKLFF. Using reference TRBV18 and TRBJ1-4 for the parts outside the CDR3, the full variable domain is NAGVMQNPRHLVRRRGQEARLRCSPMKGHSHVYWYRQLPEEGLKFMVYLQKENIIDESGMPKERFSAEFPKEGPSILRIQQVVRGDSAAYFCASSPPSGATNEKLFFGSGTQLSVL.

V usage is TRBV27 and J usage is TRBJ1-3; no reliable D call. The CDR3 has 13 residues. In germline, CDR1 is MNHEY, CDR2 SMNVEV (reference sequence). The germline V and J ends were trimmed by 8 bases and 1 base, with 9 bases remaining between them. The CDR3 region has the DNA TGTGCCAGCTGGGGAGCGTCTGGAAACACCATATATTTT. It specifies CASWGASGNTIYF.

The chain combines TRBV19 with TRBJ1-1; the D is unclear. Deletions cut 4 bases from V and 6 bases from J, with 9 bases between. CDR3 length: 12 residues. From germline, CDR1 is LNHDA and CDR2 SQIVND (reference sequence). CDR3 sequence: CASSNGPAEAFF. The CDR3 coding sequence is TGTGCCAGTAGTAATGGCCCTGCTGAAGCTTTCTTT.

The chain links TRBV27 to TRBJ1-2, with 10 positions matching TRBD1. Germline V gene lookup returns CDR1 MNHEY and CDR2 SMNVEV (reference sequence). CDR3 length: 17 amino acids. V trimming: 5 bases; J trimming: 6 bases; junction bases outside the gene matches: 15. The CDR3 coding sequence is TGTGCCAGCAGTACACTCGGGGGACAGGGGTTGTGGGATGGCTACACCTTC. As protein: CASSTLGGQGLWDGYTF.

The chain has TRBV28 and TRBJ1-6; 8 bases fit TRBD1. Per germline, CDR1 MDHEN and CDR2 SYDVKM. This CDR3 is 17 amino acids long. V lost 6 bases and J lost 9; bases outside the gene matches: 16. For the CDR3, the DNA is TGTGCCAGCAGCCAGAGACAGGGGCCAGGACTTCTTTCACCCCTCCACTTT. Translation: CASSQRQGPGLLSPLHF.

V gene TRBV2 combines with J gene TRBJ1-1, with 7 bases aligning to TRBD1. Germline V lookup: CDR1 SNHLY, CDR2 FYNNEI. Trimming cost V 9 bases and J 2 bases; bases outside gene matches: 9. The CDR3 has 14 amino acids. The CDR3 DNA follows: TGTGCCAGGGCAGAGACAGGGATTAACACTGAAGCTTTCTTT. Encoded protein: CARAETGINTEAFF.

The chain is built from TRBV15 and TRBJ2-5; TRBD2 matches at 7 bases. This CDR3 contains 15 residues. V lost 0 bases, J lost 4 bases, and 5 bases stayed unmatched. The germline V gene has CDR1 LNHNV and CDR2 YYDKDF (reference sequence). The CDR3 here is CATSRDEIAGETQYF. The CDR3 nucleotides read TGTGCCACCAGCAGAGATGAGATAGCGGGAGAGACCCAGTACTTC.

The rearrangement joins TRBV19 to TRBJ1-1; the D gene is possibly TRBD1 (5 bases). Germline V gene lookup returns CDR1 LNHDA and CDR2 SQIVND (reference sequence). This CDR3 contains 14 residues. Trimming removed 5 bases at V and 4 bases at J, with 14 bases between. As DNA, the CDR3 is TGTGCCAGTAGTCCCTATGGGGGGTCCACTGAAGCTTTCTTT. The encoded protein is CASSPYGGSTEAFF.